This is a list of T cell receptor beta chains from one sample in a study of cytomegalovirus exposure and HLA in healthy donors. Sequenced by immunoSEQ multiplex PCR; TCRdb stores in-frame clones only, minus some. The sample holds approximately 190,000 clones, over 80% seen once. What was sequenced was PBMCs. Source of these receptors: a man aged 35 to 55 in good health and CMV-seropositive. The CDR3 runs from the conserved cysteine through the conserved F or W. Each record gives: V gene, D gene, J gene, clone size, CDR3 DNA, CDR3 protein. The D gene is left open where the match is weak. Only part of the rows carry a size: once, few, many, or a class if the clone is expanded.

v_gene: TRBV6-6
d_gene: .
j_gene: TRBJ1-4
abundance: .
CDR3nt: TGTGCCAGCGTTGCGGGAAACTCTAATGAAAAACTGTTTTTT
CDR3aa: CASVAGNSNEKLFF

v_gene: TRBV7-2
d_gene: .
j_gene: TRBJ2-1
abundance: .
CDR3nt: TGTGCCAGCAGCTTAGAAACGCATCGGAAGAGGAATGAGCAGTTCTTC
CDR3aa: CASSLETHRKRNEQFF

v_gene: TRBV5-6
d_gene: TRBD1
j_gene: TRBJ2-1
abundance: .
CDR3nt: TGTGCCAGCAGCTTAATAGGACAGGGGGACAATGAGCAGTTCTTC
CDR3aa: CASSLIGQGDNEQFF

v_gene: TRBV6-5
d_gene: .
j_gene: TRBJ2-6
abundance: .
CDR3nt: TGTGCCAGCAGTTACAGGGGTTTCTCTGGGGCCAACGTCCTGACTTTC
CDR3aa: CASSYRGFSGANVLTF

v_gene: TRBV7-2
d_gene: .
j_gene: TRBJ1-1
abundance: few
CDR3nt: TGTGCCAGCAGCATCAGGGAGGTCACTGAAGCTTTCTTT
CDR3aa: CASSIREVTEAFF

v_gene: TRBV29-1
d_gene: .
j_gene: TRBJ1-2
abundance: .
CDR3nt: TGCAGCGCACAGGGCTCGAGTGGCTACACCTTC
CDR3aa: CSAQGSSGYTF

v_gene: TRBV4-1
d_gene: TRBD1
j_gene: TRBJ2-7
abundance: .
CDR3nt: TGCGCCAGCAGCCAAGATCCCCAGGACAGGAACCTCTACGAGCAGTACTTC
CDR3aa: CASSQDPQDRNLYEQYF

v_gene: TRBV4-3
d_gene: TRBD1
j_gene: TRBJ2-5
abundance: .
CDR3nt: TGCGCCAGCAGCCTCGGGCAGGGGGAAGAGACCCAGTACTTC
CDR3aa: CASSLGQGEETQYF

v_gene: TRBV5-4
d_gene: .
j_gene: TRBJ1-1
abundance: .
CDR3nt: TGTGCCAGCAGCCCCTGGGGCAGGAACACTGAAGCTTTCTTT
CDR3aa: CASSPWGRNTEAFF

v_gene: TRBV19
d_gene: TRBD1
j_gene: TRBJ2-2
abundance: .
CDR3nt: TGTGCCAGTAGTATGGTGGCGGACAGGGTCTCCGGGGAGCTGTTTTTT
CDR3aa: CASSMVADRVSGELFF

v_gene: TRBV7-2
d_gene: .
j_gene: TRBJ2-7
abundance: .
CDR3nt: TGTGCCAGCAGCTTTAGGGACTCCTCTTACGAGCAGTACTTC
CDR3aa: CASSFRDSSYEQYF

v_gene: TRBV11-2
d_gene: .
j_gene: TRBJ2-1
abundance: .
CDR3nt: TGTGCCAGCAGCCGAATCGCGGGGAAACACAATGAGCAGTTCTTC
CDR3aa: CASSRIAGKHNEQFF

v_gene: TRBV7-7
d_gene: TRBD1
j_gene: TRBJ2-1
abundance: .
CDR3nt: TGTGCTAGCAGCCGGACAGGGTACAATGAGCAGTTCTTC
CDR3aa: CASSRTGYNEQFF